The next 24 T cell receptor beta chains were all read from a single sample in a study of T cell clones after liver transplantation. Sequencing was performed with immunoSEQ multiplex PCR; in TCRdb, only in-frame clones are kept and a portion is missing. The sample comprises roughly 16,000 clones, 80% of which are singletons, and 35% rests with the top ten. Source: CD8+ T cells from blood, taken around 48 months after liver transplant. The receptors were gathered from a human patient who received a liver transplant. Among the T cells, some may be from the graft donor.

This clone was observed a single time. The chain links TRBV18 to TRBJ1-2; TRBD1 is a possible D gene (5 bases). Germline V gene data show CDR1 as KGHSH and CDR2 as LQKENI. This CDR3 is built from 12 residues. V was cut by 6 bases and J by 4 bases, with 9 bases left in between. CDR3 in amino acids: CASSGVGYGYTF. The CDR3 bases are TGTGCCAGCTCGGGGGTGGGCTATGGCTACACCTTC.

This chain joins TRBV4-2 and TRBJ2-7; 9 nucleotides match TRBD2. Trimming took 0 bases from V and 1 from J; bases not matched to a gene: 4. This CDR3 is built from 16 residues. Germline-derived CDR1 and CDR2 are LGHNA and YNFKEQ. CDR3 in amino acids: CASSQEGSGGSYEQYF. Here the CDR3 DNA reads TGTGCCAGCAGCCAAGAGGGGAGCGGGGGGTCCTACGAGCAGTACTTC.

This chain links TRBV6-6 with TRBJ2-7, with D possibly called TRBD1 or TRBD2 (5 bases each). Germline values: CDR1 MNHNY, CDR2 SVGAGI (reference sequence). Trimming shortened V by 6 bases and J by 0 bases, and 12 bases separated the two germline ends. CDR3 length: 14 amino acids. The CDR3 here is CASRGPGSSYEQYF. The DNA for the CDR3 is TGTGCCAGCAGGGGACCGGGGAGCTCCTACGAGCAGTACTTC.

This clone is labeled as medium-sized (0.01 to 0.1%). The genes are TRBV6-5 and TRBJ2-7; perhaps TRBD2 as D (5 bases). This CDR3 has 10 residues. The germline CDR1 and CDR2 sequences are MNHEY and SVGAGI. V lost 5 bases and J 6 bases, leaving 5 bases between the germline ends. The CDR3 loop is CASSRGEQYF. The CDR3 DNA reads TGTGCCAGCAGTCGGGGCGAGCAGTACTTC.

V gene TRBV25-1 combines with J gene TRBJ2-7; 7 bases match TRBD1. The V and J ends lost 4 bases and 7 bases, in that order; junction bases with no gene match: 4. The CDR3 totals 12 residues. Germline CDR1 reads MGHDK; CDR2 reads SYGVNS. CDR3 in amino acids: CASSVTGREQYF. CDR3 nucleotides: TGTGCCAGCAGTGTGACAGGGCGTGAGCAGTACTTC.

The chain combines TRBV6-5 with TRBJ1-2, with D unresolved. V was clipped by 0 bases and J by 4 bases, with 6 bases between them. CDR1 and CDR2 from the germline V gene are MNHEY and SVGAGI. The CDR3 consists of 13 residues. CDR3 sequence reads: CASSYSMVYGYTF. The CDR3 nucleotides are TGTGCCAGCAGTTACTCGATGGTCTATGGCTACACCTTC.

This clone was counted only a few times. The chain employs TRBV27 and TRBJ2-7; a weak D match, TRBD1 (5 bases). The CDR3 has 12 residues. V lost 4 bases to trimming and J lost 9 bases, with 13 bases between them. CDR1 and CDR2 (germline): MNHEY, SMNVEV (reference sequence). CDR3 nucleotides: TGTGCCAGCAGTTCCGCAGGACACACGCAGTACTTC. The encoded protein is CASSSAGHTQYF.

This chain connects TRBV29-1 to TRBJ2-7; D not resolved. Per germline, CDR1 SQVTM and CDR2 ANQGSEA. CDR3 size: 13 residues. V lost 4 bases to trimming and J lost 3 bases, with 13 bases between them. The DNA for the CDR3 is TGCAGCGTTGGGCCGGGCCTAGGCTACGAGCAGTACTTC. Amino acid sequence: CSVGPGLGYEQYF.

This sequence joins TRBV5-6 and TRBJ2-7; D uncertain. Trimming cost V 0 bases and J 0 bases, with 7 bases left between them. Germline V gives CDR1 SGHDT, CDR2 YYEEEE. The length of the CDR3 is 14 residues. The DNA of the CDR3 is TGTGCCAGCAGCTTGGGCGGTAACTCCTACGAGCAGTACTTC. It specifies CASSLGGNSYEQYF.

The chain employs TRBV7-3 and TRBJ1-1; D unclear. Trimming took off 4 bases at V and 4 bases at J, with 4 bases between the two ends. This CDR3 is built from 11 residues. Per the germline V gene, CDR1 is SGHTA and CDR2 is FQGTGA. Written as DNA, the CDR3 is TGTGCCAGCAGCTCTAGCACTGAAGCTTTCTTT. As protein: CASSSSTEAFF. Based on the CDR3 plus reference TRBV7-3 and TRBJ1-1, the full variable domain is GAGVSQTPSNKVTEKGKYVELRCDPISGHTALYWYRQSLGQGPEFLIYFQGTGAADDSGLPNDRFFAVRPEGSVSTLKIQRTERGDSAVYLCASSSSTEAFFGQGTRLTVV.

The CDR3 here is CASSHDLSGANVLTF. In DNA form, the CDR3 reads TGCGCCAGCAGCCATGACCTCTCTGGGGCCAACGTCCTGACTTTC. V gene TRBV4-1 combines with J gene TRBJ2-6; no reliable D call. This CDR3 is built from 15 residues. V was clipped by 3 bases and J by 0 bases, with 6 bases between them. CDR1 MGHRA and CDR2 YSYEKL come from the germline V gene.

The rearrangement links TRBV11-3 to TRBJ2-1, with unresolved D. CDR1 SGHNT and CDR2 YENEEA come from the germline V gene. The ends were cut back, 0 bases at V and 0 bases at J, with 6 bases in the middle. The CDR3 totals 15 residues. In DNA, the CDR3 is TGTGCCAGCAGCTTAGACAGGAGCTCCTACAATGAGCAGTTCTTC. This gives the protein CASSLDRSSYNEQFF.

This clone rates as medium-sized. V usage is TRBV9 and J usage is TRBJ2-3, with TRBD2 matching over 10 bases. This CDR3 is built from 18 residues. Germline V gives CDR1 SGDLS, CDR2 YYNGEE. Trimming removed 3 bases from V and 2 bases from J; junction bases left unmatched: 12. CDR3 sequence: CASSAGSGGAIYTDTQYF. For the CDR3, the DNA is TGTGCCAGCAGCGCGGGGAGCGGGGGGGCCATTTACACAGATACGCAGTATTTT.

This clone appeared once. This chain uses TRBV5-1 with TRBJ1-4; no firm D call. In germline, CDR1 is SGHRS, CDR2 YFSETQ. V lost 2 bases and J lost 2, with 13 bases in between. This CDR3 has 16 amino acids. CDR3: CASSFDGEGTNEKLFF. The CDR3 region has the DNA TGCGCCAGCAGCTTTGATGGGGAGGGTACTAATGAAAAACTGTTTTTT.

The rearrangement joins TRBV2 to TRBJ2-3; D uncertain. The germline gives CDR1 SNHLY, CDR2 FYNNEI. This CDR3 contains 15 residues. V lost 2 bases and J lost 2, with 11 bases in between. As DNA, the CDR3 is TGTGCCAGCAGTGAATGGGTGGCTACCACAGATACGCAGTATTTT. Translation: CASSEWVATTDTQYF.

The chain recombines TRBV7-3 with TRBJ2-3, with D unresolved. Trimming cost V 3 bases and J 4 bases, with 14 bases left between them. This CDR3 is built from 15 residues. Germline CDR1 is SGHTA and CDR2 is FQGTGA. The CDR3 DNA follows: TGTGCCAGCAGCTTTGGCAAGCAAGGCCCAGATACGCAGTATTTT. As protein: CASSFGKQGPDTQYF.

This clone showed up just once. V and J are TRBV2 and TRBJ2-3, with TRBD2 matching over 8 bases. The V and J ends lost 3 bases and 5 bases, in that order; junction bases with no gene match: 10. Germline V gene data show CDR1 as SNHLY and CDR2 as FYNNEI. The CDR3 is made up of 16 amino acids. The CDR3 spells CASSEPGLGRIDTQYF. CDR3 nucleotide sequence: TGTGCCAGCAGTGAGCCGGGACTAGGGAGGATAGATACGCAGTATTTT.

The chain couples TRBV13 to TRBJ1-3, with D tentatively TRBD1 (5 bases). With 0 bases removed from V and 2 bases from J, the gap between germline ends came to 14 bases. The CDR3 is 17 amino acids. CDR1 and CDR2 from the germline V gene are PRHDT and FYEKMQ (reference sequence). CDR3 DNA: TGTGCCAGCAGCTTAGGTGTTCAGGGACCGGCTGGAAACACCATATATTTT. Amino acids: CASSLGVQGPAGNTIYF. Full variable domain (remainder filled in from reference TRBV13 and TRBJ1-3): AAGVIQSPRHLIKEKRETATLKCYPIPRHDTVYWYQQGPGQDPQFLISFYEKMQSDKGSIPDRFSAQQFSDYHSELNMSSLELGDSALYFCASSLGVQGPAGNTIYFGEGSWLTVV.

This chain connects TRBV7-6 to TRBJ2-7; 7 bases map to TRBD2. Germline CDR1 SGHVS, CDR2 FNYEAQ. There are 13 residues in the CDR3. V lost 5 bases to trimming and J lost 4 bases; unmatched junction nucleotides: 5. CDR3 coding DNA: TGTGCCAGCAGCCCCACGGGGGGTTACGAGCAGTACTTC. Translated, it gives CASSPTGGYEQYF.

The CDR3 bases are TGTGCCAGCAGCGTAACGGGACTAGCGGGATGGAGTGAGCAGTTCTTC. It codes for CASSVTGLAGWSEQFF. The chain links TRBV9 to TRBJ2-1; TRBD2 aligns across 13 bases. The CDR3 covers 16 residues. Trimming cost V 1 base and J 9 bases; bases outside gene matches: 7. CDR1 and CDR2 (germline): SGDLS, YYNGEE.

The chain recombines TRBV27 with TRBJ2-7, with TRBD2 matching over 11 bases. Germline CDR1 MNHEY, CDR2 SMNVEV (reference sequence). The CDR3 consists of 13 residues. V lost 6 bases and J lost 5; bases outside the gene matches: 3. The CDR3 sequence is CASRGLAENEQYF. The DNA of the CDR3 is TGTGCCAGCAGGGGACTAGCGGAGAACGAGCAGTACTTC.

The V gene is TRBV5-1, the J gene TRBJ1-2; no reliable D call. This CDR3 is 13 amino acids long. The V end lost 4 bases, the J end lost 8 bases, and 15 bases lay between the germline ends. In germline, CDR1 is SGHRS, CDR2 YFSETQ. The CDR3 spells CASSPWSGPGYTF. The CDR3, as DNA: TGCGCCAGCAGCCCTTGGAGCGGGCCGGGCTACACCTTC. Supplemented by reference TRBV5-1 and TRBJ1-2, the full variable domain reads KAGVTQTPRYLIKTRGQQVTLSCSPISGHRSVSWYQQTPGQGLQFLFEYFSETQRNKGNFPGRFSGRQFSNSRSEMNVSTLELGDSALYLCASSPWSGPGYTFGSGTRLTVV.

The CDR3 DNA follows: TGTGCCAGCAGTTTATTCCTAGCGGGAGGCGATGAGCAGTTCTTC. Amino acid sequence: CASSLFLAGGDEQFF. V gene TRBV27 combines with J gene TRBJ2-1; 11 positions agree with TRBD2. J gave up 8 bases and V 1 base, and 4 bases lay outside the gene matches. The CDR3 is 15 residues long. The V gene's germline CDR1 is MNHEY and CDR2 SMNVEV (reference sequence).

The J gene is TRBJ2-1, the V gene TRBV9, with 8 bases aligning to TRBD2. The CDR3 runs to 15 residues. The trim removed 3 bases at V and 7 bases at J, leaving 9 bases unmatched. Germline V lookup: CDR1 SGDLS, CDR2 YYNGEE. CDR3 in amino acids: CASSAGTSSKNEQFF. The CDR3 region has the DNA TGTGCCAGCAGCGCCGGGACTAGTAGTAAGAATGAGCAGTTCTTC.